This T cell receptor (beta chain) came from a study of CD8 T cells in Susac syndrome (dated by TCRdb to between 2019 and 2020). Broadly, across the study: Whether CD8+ T cell activation and differentiation in Susac syndrome was antigen driven was tested using repertoire sequencing. General study outcomes and caveats: The number of individuals in the TCR sequencing and HLA analysis was recognized as being relatively small.

High-throughput TCR beta sequencing profiled peripheral blood CD8+ and CD4+ T cells from healthy donors, Susac syndrome patients and multiple sclerosis patients. Treatment-naive patients with stable or active relapsing-remitting disease fulfilling revised McDonald criteria were used as multiple sclerosis controls. CD8+ TEMRA cells were enriched by FACS, while bulk CD8+ and CD4+ T cells were purified by magnetic negative isolation. Blood was drawn into EDTA tubes, processed within 24 hours, and PBMCs were isolated by density gradient centrifugation. PBMCs intended for TCR sequencing were cryopreserved in liquid nitrogen and were subsequently thawed in a 37 degrees C water bath. Purity of sorted or isolated CD4+, CD8+ and CD8+ TEMRA cells was at least 90%. RNA was extracted with the RNeasy kit and about 0.5 to 1 ug was reverse transcribed using random hexamers. The immunoSEQ multiplex PCR assay, which covers 54 Vbeta and 13 Jbeta segments, was used to amplify TCR beta CDR3 regions. To correct PCR amplification bias, a synthetic template baseline was used for both primer optimization and computational correction. Processing in the source paper ran as follows. Reads were annotated to V, D and J genes per IMGT and analyzed with immunoSEQ Analyzer, keeping only productive sequences. Clonality was computed as one minus Shannon entropy normalized by log2 of the number of productive unique sequences. For each patient and control, public and private clones were evaluated among the 100 most prevalent clones. Clones were defined as Susac-specific if absent from the healthy and MS cohorts, from over a thousand published viral clones and from other ImmuneACCESS disease sequences. The raw public data were reprocessed by TCRdb itself: fastp quality trimming at Q25, MiXCR clonotype calling, in-frame beta chains only. Each entry merges the rows of one CDR3 protein and shows their most common DNA and genes. The V and J calls come from TCRdb's annotation, not from the publication. The table for this sample lists under 250,000 distinct CDR3 sequences; roughly 95% of them were counted only once. The ten largest clones take up around 0.067% of the sample.

Turning to this clonotype: The specificity of this receptor is unknown. The record has no base qualities; no much larger clone is one base away.

There are 15 amino acids in the CDR3, from cysteine to phenylalanine inclusive. CDR3 DNA is the only sequence kept; it has 45 bases, read in frame from the first base. Reading the germline V gene gives CDR1 MNHEY and CDR2 SVGAGI. V has 6 bases trimmed and J has 0 bases trimmed; junction bases matching no gene number 7. The clonotype was recovered from a human donor with multiple sclerosis. The chain was built from TRBV6-5 and TRBJ1-1, with 7 bases matching TRBD1. Sequenced sample: CD4+ T cells from PBMCs. The DNA reads as follows: TGTGCCAGCAGGTCCCAGGGGGTGATGAACACTGAAGCTTTCTTT. It codes for CASRSQGVMNTEAFF.